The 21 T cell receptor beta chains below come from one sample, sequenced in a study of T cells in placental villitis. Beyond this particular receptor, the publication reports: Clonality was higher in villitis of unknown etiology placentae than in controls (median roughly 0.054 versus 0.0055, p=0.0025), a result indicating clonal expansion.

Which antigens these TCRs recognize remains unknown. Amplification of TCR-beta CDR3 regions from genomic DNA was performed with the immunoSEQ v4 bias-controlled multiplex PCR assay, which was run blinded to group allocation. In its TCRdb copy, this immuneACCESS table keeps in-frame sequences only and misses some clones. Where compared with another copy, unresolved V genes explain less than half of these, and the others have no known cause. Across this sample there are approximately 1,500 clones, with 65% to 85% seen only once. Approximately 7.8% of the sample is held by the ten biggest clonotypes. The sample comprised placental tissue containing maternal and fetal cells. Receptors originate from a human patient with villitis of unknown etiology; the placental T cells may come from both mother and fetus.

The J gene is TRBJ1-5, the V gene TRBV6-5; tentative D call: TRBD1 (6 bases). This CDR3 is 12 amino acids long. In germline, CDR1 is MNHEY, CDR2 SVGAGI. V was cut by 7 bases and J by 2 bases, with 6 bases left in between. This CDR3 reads CASTGGNQPQHF. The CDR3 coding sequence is TGTGCCAGCACAGGGGGCAATCAGCCCCAGCATTTT.

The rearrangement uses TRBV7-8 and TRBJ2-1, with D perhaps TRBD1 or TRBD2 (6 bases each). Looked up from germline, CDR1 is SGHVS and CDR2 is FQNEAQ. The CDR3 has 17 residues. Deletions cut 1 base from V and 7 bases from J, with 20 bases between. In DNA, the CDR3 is TGTGCCAGCAGCTTAGTAGGGGGTGGCGGGGCCTCGAATGAGCAGTTCTTC. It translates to CASSLVGGGGASNEQFF.

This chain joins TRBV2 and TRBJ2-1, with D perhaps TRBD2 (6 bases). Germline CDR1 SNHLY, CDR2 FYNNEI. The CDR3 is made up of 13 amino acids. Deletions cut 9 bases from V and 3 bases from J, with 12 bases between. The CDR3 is CASTQGGYNEQFF. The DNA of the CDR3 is TGTGCCAGTACGCAGGGAGGCTACAATGAGCAGTTCTTC. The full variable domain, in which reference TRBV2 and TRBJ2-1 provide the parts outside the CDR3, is EPEVTQTPSHQVTQMGQEVILRCVPISNHLYFYWYRQILGQKVEFLVSFYNNEISEKSEIFDDQFSVERPDGSNFTLKIRSTKLEDSAMYFCASTQGGYNEQFFGPGTRLTVL.

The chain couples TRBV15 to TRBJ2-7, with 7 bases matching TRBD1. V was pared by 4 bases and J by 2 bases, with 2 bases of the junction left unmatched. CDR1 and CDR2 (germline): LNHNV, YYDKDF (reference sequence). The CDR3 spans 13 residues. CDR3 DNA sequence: TGTGCCACCAGCACCGGACAGGCCTACGAGCAGTACGTC. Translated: CATSTGQAYEQYV.

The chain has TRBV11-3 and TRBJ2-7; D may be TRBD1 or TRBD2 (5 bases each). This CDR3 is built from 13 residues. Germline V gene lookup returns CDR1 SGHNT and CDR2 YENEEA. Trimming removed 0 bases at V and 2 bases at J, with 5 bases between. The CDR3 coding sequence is TGTGCCAGCAGCTTAGAGGGGGCCTACGAGCAGTACTTC. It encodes CASSLEGAYEQYF.

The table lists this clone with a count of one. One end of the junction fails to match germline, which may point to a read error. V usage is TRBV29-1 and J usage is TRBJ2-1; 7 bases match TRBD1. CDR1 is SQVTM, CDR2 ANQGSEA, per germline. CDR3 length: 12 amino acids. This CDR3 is CSVGQGVNEQFF. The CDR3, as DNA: TGTAGCGTTGGTCAGGGGGTTAATGAGCAGTTCTTC.

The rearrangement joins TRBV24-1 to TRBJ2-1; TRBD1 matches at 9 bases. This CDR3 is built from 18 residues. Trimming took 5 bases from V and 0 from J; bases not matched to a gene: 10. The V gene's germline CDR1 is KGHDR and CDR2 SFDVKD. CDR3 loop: CATSAKQGAKGSYNEQFF. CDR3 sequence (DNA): TGTGCCACCAGTGCTAAACAGGGGGCAAAGGGCTCCTACAATGAGCAGTTCTTC.

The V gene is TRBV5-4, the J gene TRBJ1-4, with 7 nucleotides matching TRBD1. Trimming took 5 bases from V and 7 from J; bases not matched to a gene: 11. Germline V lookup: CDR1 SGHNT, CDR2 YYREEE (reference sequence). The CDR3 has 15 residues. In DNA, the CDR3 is TGTGCCAGCAGAAACGACAGGGTCGGTGGTGAAAAACTGTTTTTT. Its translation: CASRNDRVGGEKLFF.

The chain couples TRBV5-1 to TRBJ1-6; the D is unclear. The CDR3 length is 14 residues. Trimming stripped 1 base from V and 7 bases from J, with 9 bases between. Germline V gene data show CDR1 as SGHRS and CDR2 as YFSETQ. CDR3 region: CASSLSGLNSPLHF. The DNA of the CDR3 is TGCGCCAGCAGCTTGTCGGGGTTAAATTCACCCCTCCACTTT.

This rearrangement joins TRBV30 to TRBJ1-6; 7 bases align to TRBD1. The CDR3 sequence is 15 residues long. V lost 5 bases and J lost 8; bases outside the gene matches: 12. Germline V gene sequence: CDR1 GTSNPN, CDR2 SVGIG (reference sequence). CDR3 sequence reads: CAWPRDSSLYSPLHF. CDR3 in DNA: TGTGCCTGGCCCCGGGACAGCAGTCTTTATTCACCCCTCCACTTT.

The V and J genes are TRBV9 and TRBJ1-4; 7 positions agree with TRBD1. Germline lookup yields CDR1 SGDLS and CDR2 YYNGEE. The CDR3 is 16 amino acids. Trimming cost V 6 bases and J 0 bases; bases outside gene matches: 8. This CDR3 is CASTRGGQTTNEKLFF. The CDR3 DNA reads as TGTGCCAGCACCCGGGGGGGACAGACAACTAATGAAAAACTGTTTTTT.

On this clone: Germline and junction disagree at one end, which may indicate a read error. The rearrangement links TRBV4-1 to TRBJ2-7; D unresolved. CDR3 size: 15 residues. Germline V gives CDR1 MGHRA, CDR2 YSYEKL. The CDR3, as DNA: TGCGCCAGCAGCCAAGGGCCAGCCCTCTTCTACGAGCAGTATTTC. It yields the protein CASSQGPALFYEQYF.

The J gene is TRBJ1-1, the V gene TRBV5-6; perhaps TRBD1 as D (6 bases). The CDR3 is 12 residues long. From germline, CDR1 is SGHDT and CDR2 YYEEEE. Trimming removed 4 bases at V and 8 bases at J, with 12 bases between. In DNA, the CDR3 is TGTGCCAGCAGCCTCGGACAGCCCGAAGCTTTCTTT. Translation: CASSLGQPEAFF.

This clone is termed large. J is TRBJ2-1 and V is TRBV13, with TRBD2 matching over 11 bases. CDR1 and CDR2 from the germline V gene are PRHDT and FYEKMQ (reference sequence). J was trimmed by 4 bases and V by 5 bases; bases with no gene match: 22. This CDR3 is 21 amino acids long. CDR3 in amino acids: CASSPGASYSGGERGYNEQFF. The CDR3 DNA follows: TGTGCCAGCAGCCCCGGAGCGTCCTATAGCGGGGGGGAGAGGGGTTACAATGAGCAGTTCTTC.

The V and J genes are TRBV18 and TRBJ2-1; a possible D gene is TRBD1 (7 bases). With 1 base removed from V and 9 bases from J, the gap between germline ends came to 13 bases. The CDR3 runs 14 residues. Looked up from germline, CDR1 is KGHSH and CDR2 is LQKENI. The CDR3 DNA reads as TGTGCCAGCTCACCACTCCACAGGGGAGGTGAGCAGTTCTTC. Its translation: CASSPLHRGGEQFF.

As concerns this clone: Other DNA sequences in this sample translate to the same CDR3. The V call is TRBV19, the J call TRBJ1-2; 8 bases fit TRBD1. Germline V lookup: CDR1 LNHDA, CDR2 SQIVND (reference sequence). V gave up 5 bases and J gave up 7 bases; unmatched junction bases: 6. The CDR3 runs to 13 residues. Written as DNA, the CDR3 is TGTGCCAGTAGTCCTGCCAGGGGGCGTGGCTACACCTTC. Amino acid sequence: CASSPARGRGYTF.

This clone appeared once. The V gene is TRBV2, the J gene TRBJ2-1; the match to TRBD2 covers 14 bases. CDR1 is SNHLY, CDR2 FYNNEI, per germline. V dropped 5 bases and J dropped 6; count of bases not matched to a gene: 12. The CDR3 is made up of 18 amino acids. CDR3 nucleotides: TGTGCCAGCAGTAAAAGGACTAGCGGGGGGCTCCTTGGCAATGAGCAGTTCTTC. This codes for CASSKRTSGGLLGNEQFF. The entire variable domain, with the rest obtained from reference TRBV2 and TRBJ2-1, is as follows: EPEVTQTPSHQVTQMGQEVILRCVPISNHLYFYWYRQILGQKVEFLVSFYNNEISEKSEIFDDQFSVERPDGSNFTLKIRSTKLEDSAMYFCASSKRTSGGLLGNEQFFGPGTRLTVL.

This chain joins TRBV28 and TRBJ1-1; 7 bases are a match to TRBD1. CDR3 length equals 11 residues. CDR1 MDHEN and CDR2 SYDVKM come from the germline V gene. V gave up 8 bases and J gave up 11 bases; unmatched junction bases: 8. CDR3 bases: TGTGCCAGCGATAAACAGGGGCAGGCTTTCTTT. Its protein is CASDKQGQAFF. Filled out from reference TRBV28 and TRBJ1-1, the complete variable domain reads DVKVTQSSRYLVKRTGEKVFLECVQDMDHENMFWYRQDPGLGLRLIYFSYDVKMKEKGDIPEGYSVSREKKERFSLILESASTNQTSMYLCASDKQGQAFFGQGTRLTVV.

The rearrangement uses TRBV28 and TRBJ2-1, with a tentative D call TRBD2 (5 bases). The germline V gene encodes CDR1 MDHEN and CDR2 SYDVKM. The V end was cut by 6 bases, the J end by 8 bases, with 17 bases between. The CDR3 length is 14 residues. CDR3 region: CASSTPPEVDEQFF. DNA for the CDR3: TGTGCCAGCAGCACTCCCCCGGAGGTCGATGAGCAGTTCTTC. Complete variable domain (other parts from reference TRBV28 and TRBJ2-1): DVKVTQSSRYLVKRTGEKVFLECVQDMDHENMFWYRQDPGLGLRLIYFSYDVKMKEKGDIPEGYSVSREKKERFSLILESASTNQTSMYLCASSTPPEVDEQFFGPGTRLTVL.

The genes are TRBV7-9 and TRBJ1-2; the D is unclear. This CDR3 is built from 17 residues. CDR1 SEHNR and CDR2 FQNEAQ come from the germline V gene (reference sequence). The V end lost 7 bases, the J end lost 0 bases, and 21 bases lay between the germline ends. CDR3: CASNLPLRGVANYGYTF. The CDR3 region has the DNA TGTGCCAGCAACCTCCCCCTCCGGGGTGTAGCTAACTATGGCTACACCTTC.

DNA of the CDR3: TGCGCCAGCAGCTTGGGTGAGGGGGTGGAGCTGTTTTTT. It codes for CASSLGEGVELFF. The chain is built from TRBV5-1 and TRBJ1-4; TRBD1 is a possible D gene (6 bases). The J call is doubtful: the DNA matches TRBJ2-2 better. CDR3 length: 13 residues. CDR1 is SGHRS and CDR2 is YFSETQ in the germline V gene.